This T cell receptor beta chain derives from a study of T cells in Graves' hyperthyroidism and ophthalmopathy. Regarding the study as a whole: Clonotypes that were expanded in thyroid above 0.001 mostly appeared in blood too.

CDR3 length: 15 amino acids. Per the germline V gene, CDR1 is LNHDA and CDR2 is SQIVND (reference sequence). The V end was cut by 1 base, the J end by 8 bases, with 15 bases between. TCR beta CDR3 sequences were amplified from RNA transcripts. HTBI primers were employed in a first-round RT-PCR of the TCR CDR3. TCRdb fed the multiplex PCR reads into MiXCR, producing one record per CDR3 protein. The sample shows approximately 200,000 distinct CDR3 sequences, about a sixth of them seen only once. This clonotype was counted many times. Antigen unknown. The hyperthyroidism was newly diagnosed and had lasted under 2 months; the patients were aged 18 to 65. The PBMCs had their origin in 7.5 to 10 ml of fresh peripheral blood.

The rearrangement links TRBV19 to TRBJ2-1, with a weak D call TRBD1 (5 bases). Sequenced sample: blood. The source is a man aged 35 to 55 with Graves' hyperthyroidism. The CDR3 sequence: CASSIGSAGSHEQFF. CDR3 in DNA: TGTGCCAGTAGTATAGGGTCGGCAGGGTCCCATGAGCAGTTCTTC. Complete variable domain (other parts from reference TRBV19 and TRBJ2-1): DGGITQSPKYLFRKEGQNVTLSCEQNLNHDAMYWYRQDPGQGLRLIYYSQIVNDFQKGDIAEGYSVSREKKESFPLTVTSAQKNPTAFYLCASSIGSAGSHEQFFGPGTRLTVL.